This T cell receptor beta chain was sequenced in a study of CD8 T cells in ankylosing spondylitis. The study, taken as a whole, reports: Made up of under 10 highly homologous variants, a TCR beta motif appeared characteristic of ankylosing spondylitis blood. Reports of some motif variants in reactive arthritis synovial fluid and blood predate this one. As reported, disease-linked clones showed significant enrichment in matched ankylosing spondylitis synovial fluid.

Quantitative 5'-RACE with molecular barcodes generated TCR beta libraries. TCRdb fed the 5' RACE reads into MiXCR, producing one record per CDR3 protein. The sample yields a few hundred thousand distinct CDR3 sequences, 18% seen once. V was shortened by 6 bases and J by 11 bases, with 14 bases between the two germline ends. The CDR3 extends over 12 amino acids. The sample holds a few counts of this clonotype. Its target is unknown. The V and J genes are TRBV12-3 or TRBV12-4 and TRBJ1-5, with no clear D. Input material: blood, either unsorted or a sorted T cell fraction (not recorded which). This receptor was taken from a male donor with ankylosing spondylitis or in good health (not recorded which). CDR3 nucleotide sequence: TGTGCCAGCAGCTCGGACCCGGGAGCCCAGCATTTT. It is translated as CASSSDPGAQHF.